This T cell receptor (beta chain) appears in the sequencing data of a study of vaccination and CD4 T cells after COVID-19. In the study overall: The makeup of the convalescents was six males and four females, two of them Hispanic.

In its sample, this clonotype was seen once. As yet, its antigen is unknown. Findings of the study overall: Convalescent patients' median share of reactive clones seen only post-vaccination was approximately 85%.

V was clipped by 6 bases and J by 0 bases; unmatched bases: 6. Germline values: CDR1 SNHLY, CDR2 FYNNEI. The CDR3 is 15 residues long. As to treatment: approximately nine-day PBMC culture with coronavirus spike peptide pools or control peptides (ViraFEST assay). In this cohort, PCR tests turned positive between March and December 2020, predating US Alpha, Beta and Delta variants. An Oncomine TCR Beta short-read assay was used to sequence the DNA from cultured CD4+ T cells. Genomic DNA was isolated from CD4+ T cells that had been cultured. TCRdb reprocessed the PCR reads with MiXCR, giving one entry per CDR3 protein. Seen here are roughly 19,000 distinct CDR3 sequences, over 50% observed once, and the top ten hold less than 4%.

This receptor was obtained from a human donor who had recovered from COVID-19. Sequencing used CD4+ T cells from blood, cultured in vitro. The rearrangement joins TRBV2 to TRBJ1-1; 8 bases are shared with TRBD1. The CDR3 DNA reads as TGTGCCAGCAGCGGCTCGGACAGGGTGAACACTGAAGCTTTCTTT. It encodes CASSGSDRVNTEAFF.